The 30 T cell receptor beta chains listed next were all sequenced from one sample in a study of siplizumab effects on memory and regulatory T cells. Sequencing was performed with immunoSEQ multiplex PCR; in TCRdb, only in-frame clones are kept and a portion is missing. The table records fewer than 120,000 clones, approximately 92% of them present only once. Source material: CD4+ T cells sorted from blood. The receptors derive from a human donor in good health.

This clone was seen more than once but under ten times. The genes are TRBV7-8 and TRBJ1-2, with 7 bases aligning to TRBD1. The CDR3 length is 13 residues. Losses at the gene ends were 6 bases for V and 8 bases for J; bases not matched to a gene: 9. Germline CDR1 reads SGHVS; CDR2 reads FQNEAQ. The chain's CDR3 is CASRQQGSAGYTF. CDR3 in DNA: TGTGCCAGCAGGCAACAGGGGAGTGCGGGCTACACCTTC. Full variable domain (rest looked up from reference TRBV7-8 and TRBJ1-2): GAGVSQSPRYKVAKRGQDVALRCDPISGHVSLFWYQQALGQGPEFLTYFQNEAQLDKSGLPSDRFFAERPEGSVSTLKIQRTQQEDSAVYLCASRQQGSAGYTFGSGTRLTVV.

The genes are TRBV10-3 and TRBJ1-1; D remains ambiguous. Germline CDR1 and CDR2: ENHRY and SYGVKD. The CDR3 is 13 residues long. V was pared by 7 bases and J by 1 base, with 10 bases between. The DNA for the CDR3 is TGTGCCATCACCTTACAGCAGAACACTGAAGCTTTCTTT. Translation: CAITLQQNTEAFF.

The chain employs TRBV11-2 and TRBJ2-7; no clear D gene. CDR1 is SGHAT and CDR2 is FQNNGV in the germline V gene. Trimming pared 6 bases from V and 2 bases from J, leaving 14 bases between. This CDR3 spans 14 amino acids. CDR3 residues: CASSYTGPTYEQYF. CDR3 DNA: TGTGCCAGCAGTTATACGGGCCCTACCTACGAGCAGTACTTC.

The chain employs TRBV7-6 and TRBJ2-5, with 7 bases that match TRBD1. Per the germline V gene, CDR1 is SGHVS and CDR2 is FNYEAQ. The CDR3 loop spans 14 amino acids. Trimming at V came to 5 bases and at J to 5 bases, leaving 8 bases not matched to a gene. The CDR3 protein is CASSPTGFRETQYF. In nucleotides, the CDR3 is TGTGCCAGCAGCCCGACAGGGTTTAGGGAGACCCAGTACTTC. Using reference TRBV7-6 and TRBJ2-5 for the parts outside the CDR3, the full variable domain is GAGVSQSPRYKVTKRGQDVALRCDPISGHVSLYWYRQALGQGPEFLTYFNYEAQQDKSGLPNDRFSAERPEGSISTLTIQRTEQRDSAMYRCASSPTGFRETQYFGPGTRLLVL.

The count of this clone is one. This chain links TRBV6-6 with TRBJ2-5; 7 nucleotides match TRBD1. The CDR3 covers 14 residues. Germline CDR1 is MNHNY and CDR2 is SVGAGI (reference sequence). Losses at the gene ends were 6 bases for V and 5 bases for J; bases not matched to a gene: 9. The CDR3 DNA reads TGTGCCAGCAGACCCACCAGGGGGTCGGAGACCCAGTACTTC. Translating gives CASRPTRGSETQYF.

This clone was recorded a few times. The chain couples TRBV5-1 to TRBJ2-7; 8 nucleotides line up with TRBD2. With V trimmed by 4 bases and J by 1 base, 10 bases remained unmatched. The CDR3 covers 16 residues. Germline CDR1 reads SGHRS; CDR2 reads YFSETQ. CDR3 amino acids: CASSIEPGGKSYEQYF. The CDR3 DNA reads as TGCGCCAGCAGCATTGAGCCGGGGGGGAAATCCTACGAGCAGTACTTC.

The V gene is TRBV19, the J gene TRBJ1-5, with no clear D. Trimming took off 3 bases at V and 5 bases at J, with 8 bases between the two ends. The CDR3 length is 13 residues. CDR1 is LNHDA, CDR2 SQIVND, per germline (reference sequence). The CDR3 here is CASSIGFYQPQHF. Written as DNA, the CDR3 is TGTGCCAGTAGTATTGGATTCTATCAGCCCCAGCATTTT.

The DNA for the CDR3 is TGTGCCAGCAGCTTGGAGGGGAGGACGCAGTATTTT. As protein: CASSLEGRTQYF. The rearrangement uses TRBV5-4 and TRBJ2-3, with D possibly matching TRBD2 (6 bases). The ends were cut back, 0 bases at V and 9 bases at J, with 8 bases in the middle. The CDR3 length is 12 residues. Germline values: CDR1 SGHNT, CDR2 YYREEE (reference sequence).

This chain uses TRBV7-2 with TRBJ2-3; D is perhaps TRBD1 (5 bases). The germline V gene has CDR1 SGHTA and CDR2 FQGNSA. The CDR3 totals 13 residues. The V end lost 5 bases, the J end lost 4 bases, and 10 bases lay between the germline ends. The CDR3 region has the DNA TGTGCCAGCAGCCCTACAGGCCCAGATACGCAGTATTTT. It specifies CASSPTGPDTQYF. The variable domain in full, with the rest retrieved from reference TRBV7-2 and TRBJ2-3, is GAGVSQSPSNKVTEKGKDVELRCDPISGHTALYWYRQSLGQGLEFLIYFQGNSAPDKSGLPSDRFSAERTGGSVSTLTIQRTQQEDSAVYLCASSPTGPDTQYFGPGTRLTVL.

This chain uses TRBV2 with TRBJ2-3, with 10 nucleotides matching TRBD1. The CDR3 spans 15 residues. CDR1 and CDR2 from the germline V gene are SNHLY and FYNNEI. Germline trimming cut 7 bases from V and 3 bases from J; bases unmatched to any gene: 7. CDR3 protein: CASIRDRGTTDTQYF. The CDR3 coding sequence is TGTGCCAGCATTCGGGACAGGGGTACAACAGATACGCAGTATTTT.

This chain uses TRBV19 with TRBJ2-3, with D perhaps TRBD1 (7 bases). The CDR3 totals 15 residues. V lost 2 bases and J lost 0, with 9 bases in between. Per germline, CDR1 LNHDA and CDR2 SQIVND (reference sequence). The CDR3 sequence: CASSIQGGSTDTQYF. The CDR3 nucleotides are TGTGCCAGTAGTATACAGGGGGGTAGCACAGATACGCAGTATTTT.

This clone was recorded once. The CDR3 nucleotides are TGTGCCAGCAGTGAGCGGACAGGGTATGTTTCGGGAGCTTTCTTT. Translation: CASSERTGYVSGAFF. This chain uses TRBV25-1 with TRBJ1-1; TRBD1 matches 8 bases. CDR3 length: 15 amino acids. The J segment lost 10 bases and the V segment lost 3 bases, leaving 13 bases of the junction unmatched. The germline CDR1 and CDR2 sequences are MGHDK and SYGVNS.

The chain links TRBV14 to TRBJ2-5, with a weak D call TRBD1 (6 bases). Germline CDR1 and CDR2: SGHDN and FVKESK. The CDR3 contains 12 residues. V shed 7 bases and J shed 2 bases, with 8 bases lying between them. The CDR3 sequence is CASIDRQETQYF. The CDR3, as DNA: TGTGCCAGCATCGACAGGCAAGAGACCCAGTACTTC.

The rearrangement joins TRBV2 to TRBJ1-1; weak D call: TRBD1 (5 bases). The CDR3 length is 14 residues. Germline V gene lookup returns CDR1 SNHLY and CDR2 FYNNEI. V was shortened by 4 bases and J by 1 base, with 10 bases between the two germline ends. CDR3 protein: CASSAGIPNTEAFF. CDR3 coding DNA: TGTGCCAGCAGTGCAGGGATCCCGAACACTGAAGCTTTCTTT.

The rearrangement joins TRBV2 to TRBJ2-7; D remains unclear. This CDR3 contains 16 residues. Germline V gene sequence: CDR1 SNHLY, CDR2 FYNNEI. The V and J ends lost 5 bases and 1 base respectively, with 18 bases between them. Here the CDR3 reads CASSLTTGPLSYEQYF. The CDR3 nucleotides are TGTGCCAGCAGTCTAACAACGGGCCCCCTATCCTACGAGCAGTACTTC.

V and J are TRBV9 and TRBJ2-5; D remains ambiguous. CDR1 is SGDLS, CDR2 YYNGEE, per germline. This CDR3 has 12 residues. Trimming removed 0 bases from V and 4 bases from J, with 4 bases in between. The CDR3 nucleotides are TGTGCCAGCAGCGTAGGTGCAGAGACCCAGTACTTC. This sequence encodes CASSVGAETQYF.

The CDR3 DNA follows: TGTGCCAGCAGTCTAGGGACAGGGGGATCCTACAATGAGCAGTTCTTC. Its protein product is CASSLGTGGSYNEQFF. The gene calls are TRBV6-4 and TRBJ2-1; 11 nucleotides agree with TRBD1. J lost 1 base, V lost 5 bases, and 4 bases had no gene match. Per the germline V gene, CDR1 is MRHNA and CDR2 is SNTAGT. This CDR3 has 16 amino acids.

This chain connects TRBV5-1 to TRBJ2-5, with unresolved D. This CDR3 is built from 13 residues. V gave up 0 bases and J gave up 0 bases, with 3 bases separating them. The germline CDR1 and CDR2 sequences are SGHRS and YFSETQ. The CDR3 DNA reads TGCGCCAGCAGCTTGGGGAACCAAGAGACCCAGTACTTC. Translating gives CASSLGNQETQYF.

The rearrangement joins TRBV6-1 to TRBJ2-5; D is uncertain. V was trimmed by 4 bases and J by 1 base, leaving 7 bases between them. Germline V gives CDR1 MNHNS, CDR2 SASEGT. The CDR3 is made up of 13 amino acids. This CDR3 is CASSVGSQETQYF. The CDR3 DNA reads TGTGCCAGCAGTGTAGGCAGCCAAGAGACCCAGTACTTC.

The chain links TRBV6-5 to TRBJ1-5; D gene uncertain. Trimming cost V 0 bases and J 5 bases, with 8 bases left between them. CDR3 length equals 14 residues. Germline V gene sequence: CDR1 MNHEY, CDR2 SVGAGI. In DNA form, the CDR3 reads TGTGCCAGCAGTTACTCGATAACGTATCAGCCCCAGCATTTT. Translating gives CASSYSITYQPQHF.

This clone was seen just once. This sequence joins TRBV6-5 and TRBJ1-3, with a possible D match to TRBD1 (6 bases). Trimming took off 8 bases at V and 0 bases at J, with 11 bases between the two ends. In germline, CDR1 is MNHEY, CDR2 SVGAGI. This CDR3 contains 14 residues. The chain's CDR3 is CASETGNSGNTIYF. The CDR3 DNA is TGTGCCAGCGAAACAGGGAACTCTGGAAACACCATATATTTT.

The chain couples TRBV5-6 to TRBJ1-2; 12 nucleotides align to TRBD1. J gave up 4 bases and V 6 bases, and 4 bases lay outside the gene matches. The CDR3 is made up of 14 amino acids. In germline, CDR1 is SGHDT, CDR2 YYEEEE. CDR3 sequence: CASTGTGGVYGYTF. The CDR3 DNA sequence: TGTGCCAGCACCGGGACAGGGGGCGTCTATGGCTACACCTTC.

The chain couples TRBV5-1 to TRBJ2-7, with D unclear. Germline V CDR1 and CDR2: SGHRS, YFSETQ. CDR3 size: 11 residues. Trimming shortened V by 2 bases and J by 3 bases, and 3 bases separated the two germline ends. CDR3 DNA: TGCGCCAGCAGCTTAAACTACGAGCAGTACTTC. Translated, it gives CASSLNYEQYF.

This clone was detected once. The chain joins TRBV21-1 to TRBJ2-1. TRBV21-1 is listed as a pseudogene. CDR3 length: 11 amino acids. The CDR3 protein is CASKSRSEQFF. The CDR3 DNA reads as TGTGCCAGCAAGTCAAGAAGTGAGCAGTTCTTC.

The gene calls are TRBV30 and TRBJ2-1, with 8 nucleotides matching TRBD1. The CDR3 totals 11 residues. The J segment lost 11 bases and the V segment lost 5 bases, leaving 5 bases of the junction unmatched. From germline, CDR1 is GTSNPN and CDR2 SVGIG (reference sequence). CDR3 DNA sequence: TGTGCCTGGGCGGGACAGGACAAGCAGTTCTTC. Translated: CAWAGQDKQFF.

CDR3 in DNA: TGTGCCAGCTCCCCTACCGGCCACAATCAGCCCCAGCATTTT. Translation: CASSPTGHNQPQHF. V is TRBV11-2 and J is TRBJ1-5, with D hard to call. Germline CDR1 is SGHAT and CDR2 is FQNNGV. Trimming removed 8 bases at V and 3 bases at J, with 14 bases between. This CDR3 region has 14 residues.

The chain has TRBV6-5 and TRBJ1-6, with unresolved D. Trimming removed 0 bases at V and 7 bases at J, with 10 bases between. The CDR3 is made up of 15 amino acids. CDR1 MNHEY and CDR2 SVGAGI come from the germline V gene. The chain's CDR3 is CASSYSPPGNSPLHF. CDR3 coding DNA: TGTGCCAGCAGTTACTCGCCCCCGGGGAATTCACCCCTCCACTTT.

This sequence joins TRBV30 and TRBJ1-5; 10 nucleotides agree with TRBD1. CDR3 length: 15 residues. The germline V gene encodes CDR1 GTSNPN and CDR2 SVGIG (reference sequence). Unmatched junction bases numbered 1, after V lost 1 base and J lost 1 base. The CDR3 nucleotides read TGTGCCTGGAGTGGGGACAGGGGAAGCAATCAGCCCCAGCATTTT. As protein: CAWSGDRGSNQPQHF.

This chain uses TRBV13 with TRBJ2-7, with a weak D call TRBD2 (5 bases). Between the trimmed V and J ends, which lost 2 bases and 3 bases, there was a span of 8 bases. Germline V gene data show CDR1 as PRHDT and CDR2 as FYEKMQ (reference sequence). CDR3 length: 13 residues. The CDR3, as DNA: TGTGCCAGCAGCTTACGGGGAAACTACGAGCAGTACTTC. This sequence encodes CASSLRGNYEQYF.

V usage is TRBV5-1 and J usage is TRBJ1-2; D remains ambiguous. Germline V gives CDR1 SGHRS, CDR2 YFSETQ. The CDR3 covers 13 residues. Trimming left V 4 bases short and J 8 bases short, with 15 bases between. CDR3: CASSVRPFGGYTF. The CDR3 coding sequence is TGCGCCAGCAGCGTGAGACCATTTGGGGGCTACACCTTC.